These T cell receptor beta chains were read from a single sample in a study of T cell responses to AZD1222 COVID-19 vaccine. Produced via immunoSEQ multiplex PCR; TCRdb's table is partial and in-frame only. The sample has 200,000 or so clones; about 94% are singletons. Sequencing used peripheral blood, obtained 28 days after the second AZD1222 dose. These TCRs come from an adult who received the AZD1222 COVID-19 vaccine. The CDR3 runs from the conserved cysteine through the conserved F or W. D genes are given only for firm matches. Clone sizes are given selectively: once, few, many, or a class where the clone is expanded.

TRBV3-1/TRBV3-2	TRBJ2-7	NA	NA	TGTGCCAGCAGCTACATTGGCGAGCAGTACTTC	CASSYIGEQYF
TRBV6-2/TRBV6-3	TRBJ1-6	NA	NA	TGTGCCAGCAGTTACTCGAAGATGAGGGTGCCAAGTTCACCCCTCCACTTT	CASSYSKMRVPSSPLHF
TRBV19	TRBJ2-5	NA	NA	TGTGCCAGTAGTATGACTACCAGCAACCAAGAGACCCAGTACTTC	CASSMTTSNQETQYF
TRBV2	TRBJ1-4	TRBD1	NA	TGTGCCGGGTCCCGGGACAGGGTTTCGTTTGAAAAACTGTTTTTT	CAGSRDRVSFEKLFF
TRBV30	TRBJ1-2	TRBD1	once	TGTGCCTGGGAGACAGGGATGAACTATGGCTACACCTTC	CAWETGMNYGYTF
TRBV6-5	TRBJ1-1	NA	NA	TGTGCCAGTTGCCCAGGAGAGAACACTGAAGCTTTCTTT	CASCPGENTEAFF
TRBV5-6	TRBJ1-6	TRBD1	NA	TGTGCCAGCAGCTCGGACAGGGGGAAACGGAATTCACCCCTCCACTTT	CASSSDRGKRNSPLHF
TRBV7-2	TRBJ2-1	NA	NA	TGTGCCAGCAGCTTAGATCAGTCCCCATACAATGAGCAGTTCTTC	CASSLDQSPYNEQFF
TRBV6-1	TRBJ2-2	NA	NA	TGTGCCAGCAGTGAGTCGGGTGCCCCCGGGGAGCTGTTTTTT	CASSESGAPGELFF
TRBV2	TRBJ2-3	TRBD2	NA	TGTGCCAGCGAGCAGCGGGGTTACACAGATACGCAGTATTTT	CASEQRGYTDTQYF
TRBV5-1	TRBJ2-1	TRBD1	NA	TGCGCCAGCAGCTCCGGGGACAGGGGGAATGAGCAGTTCTTC	CASSSGDRGNEQFF
TRBV28	TRBJ2-1	TRBD1	NA	TGTGCCAGCAGTTTCCTTCAGGGGGTCCCGTTCTTC	CASSFLQGVPFF
TRBV6-5	TRBJ1-4	TRBD1	once	TGTGCCAGCACCCGGACAGGGGGAGGTGAAAAACTGTTTTTT	CASTRTGGGEKLFF
TRBV5-6	TRBJ1-5	NA	NA	TGTGCCAGCAGCTCCCCGAGGGGCAATCAGCCCCAGCATTTT	CASSSPRGNQPQHF
TRBV7-9	TRBJ2-7	NA	NA	TGTGCCAGCAGTCATACCCACAGGGTAGCGACCTCCTACGAGCAGTACTTC	CASSHTHRVATSYEQYF
TRBV7-2	TRBJ1-3	NA	NA	TGTGCCAGCAGCCAGGACAGCTCTGGAAACACCATATATTTT	CASSQDSSGNTIYF
TRBV3-1/TRBV3-2	TRBJ1-2	NA	NA	TGTGCCAGCAGCCAGGGGGCGTGGTATGGCTACACCTTC	CASSQGAWYGYTF
TRBV14	TRBJ2-5	NA	NA	TGTGCCAGCAGCCAAAGGCGGTCATCAGGGACCCAGTACTTC	CASSQRRSSGTQYF
TRBV6-1	TRBJ2-1	NA	NA	TGTGCCAGCAGTGATGGAGGGATATCTTACAATGAGCAGTTCTTC	CASSDGGISYNEQFF
TRBV7-9	TRBJ1-6	NA	NA	TGTGCCAGCAGCTTAGAGATAGCCCACTCACCCCTCCACTTT	CASSLEIAHSPLHF
TRBV14	TRBJ1-1	NA	NA	TGTGCCAGCAGCCTGGGGGCCGGAGGTGTCACTGAAGCTTTCTTT	CASSLGAGGVTEAFF
TRBV19	TRBJ1-2	TRBD1	NA	TGTGCCAGTAGTATACAGGGGGACTATGGCTACACCTTC	CASSIQGDYGYTF
TRBV30	TRBJ1-1	NA	NA	TGTGCCTGGGTAGTTGCGGGAACCCTGCACACTGAAGCTTTCTTT	CAWVVAGTLHTEAFF
TRBV2	TRBJ2-7	NA	NA	TGTGCCAGCACCTTCCAGGCTAGTCCCTTTTACGAGCAGTACTTC	CASTFQASPFYEQYF
TRBV30	TRBJ2-1	NA	NA	TGTGCCTCCTCCTGGACTAATAGTGAGCAGTTCTTC	CASSWTNSEQFF
TRBV7-9	TRBJ2-1	TRBD2	once	TGTGCCAGTGCGGGGGAGATCTACAATGAGCAGTTCTTC	CASAGEIYNEQFF
TRBV11-2	TRBJ1-6	TRBD1	NA	TGTGCCAGCAGCTTATCCGGGACAGTTAATTCACCCCTCCACTTT	CASSLSGTVNSPLHF
TRBV7-9	TRBJ1-2	NA	NA	TGTGCCAGCAGCTTTTCGGACTATGGCTACACCTTC	CASSFSDYGYTF
TRBV3-1/TRBV3-2	TRBJ2-3	TRBD2	NA	TGTGCCAGCAGCCATCGGACTAGCGGGGGGGAGTCTCCTAGCACAGATACGCAGTATTTT	CASSHRTSGGESPSTDTQYF
TRBV27	TRBJ1-4	NA	NA	TGTGCCAGCAGTGCCCTGGGGGTCGAAAAACTGTTTTTT	CASSALGVEKLFF
TRBV7-2	TRBJ2-1	NA	NA	TGTGCCCGAGAAAAGGGTTTAGGGAATGAGCAGTTCTTC	CAREKGLGNEQFF
TRBV7-2	TRBJ2-7	NA	NA	TGTGCCAGCAACAACAGGGTATCCTACGAGCAGTACTTC	CASNNRVSYEQYF
TRBV18	TRBJ2-7	NA	NA	TGTGCCAGCTCACCAGCAAAGAAAACGGCCTACGAGCAGTACTTC	CASSPAKKTAYEQYF
TRBV3-1/TRBV3-2	TRBJ1-5	NA	NA	TGTGCCAGCAGCCAAGCGTCCGGTTATCAGCCCCAGCATTTT	CASSQASGYQPQHF
TRBV5-6	TRBJ2-7	NA	NA	TGTGCCAGCAGGGGAGAGGGTAGGAGCAACGAGCAGTACTTC	CASRGEGRSNEQYF
TRBV7-2	TRBJ1-1	NA	NA	TGTGCCAGCAGCTTAGTGGGCAGGGTGAACACTGAAGCTTTCTTT	CASSLVGRVNTEAFF
TRBV4-3	TRBJ1-2	NA	NA	TGCGCCAGCAGCCAGACGGCTATCTATGGCTACACCTTC	CASSQTAIYGYTF
TRBV5-6	TRBJ1-5	NA	NA	TGTGCCAGCAGCCCGTGGATTCACGGAAATCAGCCCCAGCATTTT	CASSPWIHGNQPQHF
TRBV24-1	TRBJ2-1	NA	NA	TGTGCCACCAGTGGGGGGACACTCTACAATGAGCAGTTCTTC	CATSGGTLYNEQFF
TRBV29-1	TRBJ1-1	TRBD1	NA	TGCAGCGCGGGACAGTTTGAAGCTTTCTTT	CSAGQFEAFF
TRBV30	TRBJ1-5	TRBD1	NA	TGTGCCTGGAGTTTAACGGGACAGGGGTTGAAAAAGAATCAGCCCCAGCATTTT	CAWSLTGQGLKKNQPQHF